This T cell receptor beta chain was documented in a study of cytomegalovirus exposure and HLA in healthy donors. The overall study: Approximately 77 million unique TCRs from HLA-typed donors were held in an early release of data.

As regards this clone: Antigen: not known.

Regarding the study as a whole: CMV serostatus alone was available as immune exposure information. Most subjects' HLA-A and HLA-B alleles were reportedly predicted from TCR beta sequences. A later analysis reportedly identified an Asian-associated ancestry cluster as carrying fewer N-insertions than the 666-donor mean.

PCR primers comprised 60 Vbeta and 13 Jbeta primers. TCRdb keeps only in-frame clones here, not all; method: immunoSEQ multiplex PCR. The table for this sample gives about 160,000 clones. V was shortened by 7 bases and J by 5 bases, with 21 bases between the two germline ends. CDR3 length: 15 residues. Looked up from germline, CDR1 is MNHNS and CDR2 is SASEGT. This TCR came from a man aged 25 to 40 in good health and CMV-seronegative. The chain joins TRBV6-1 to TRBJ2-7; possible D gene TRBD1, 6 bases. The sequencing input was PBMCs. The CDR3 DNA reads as TGTGCCAGCATAGGGCCCGGGACACGGGACGACGAGCAGTACTTC. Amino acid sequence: CASIGPGTRDDEQYF.